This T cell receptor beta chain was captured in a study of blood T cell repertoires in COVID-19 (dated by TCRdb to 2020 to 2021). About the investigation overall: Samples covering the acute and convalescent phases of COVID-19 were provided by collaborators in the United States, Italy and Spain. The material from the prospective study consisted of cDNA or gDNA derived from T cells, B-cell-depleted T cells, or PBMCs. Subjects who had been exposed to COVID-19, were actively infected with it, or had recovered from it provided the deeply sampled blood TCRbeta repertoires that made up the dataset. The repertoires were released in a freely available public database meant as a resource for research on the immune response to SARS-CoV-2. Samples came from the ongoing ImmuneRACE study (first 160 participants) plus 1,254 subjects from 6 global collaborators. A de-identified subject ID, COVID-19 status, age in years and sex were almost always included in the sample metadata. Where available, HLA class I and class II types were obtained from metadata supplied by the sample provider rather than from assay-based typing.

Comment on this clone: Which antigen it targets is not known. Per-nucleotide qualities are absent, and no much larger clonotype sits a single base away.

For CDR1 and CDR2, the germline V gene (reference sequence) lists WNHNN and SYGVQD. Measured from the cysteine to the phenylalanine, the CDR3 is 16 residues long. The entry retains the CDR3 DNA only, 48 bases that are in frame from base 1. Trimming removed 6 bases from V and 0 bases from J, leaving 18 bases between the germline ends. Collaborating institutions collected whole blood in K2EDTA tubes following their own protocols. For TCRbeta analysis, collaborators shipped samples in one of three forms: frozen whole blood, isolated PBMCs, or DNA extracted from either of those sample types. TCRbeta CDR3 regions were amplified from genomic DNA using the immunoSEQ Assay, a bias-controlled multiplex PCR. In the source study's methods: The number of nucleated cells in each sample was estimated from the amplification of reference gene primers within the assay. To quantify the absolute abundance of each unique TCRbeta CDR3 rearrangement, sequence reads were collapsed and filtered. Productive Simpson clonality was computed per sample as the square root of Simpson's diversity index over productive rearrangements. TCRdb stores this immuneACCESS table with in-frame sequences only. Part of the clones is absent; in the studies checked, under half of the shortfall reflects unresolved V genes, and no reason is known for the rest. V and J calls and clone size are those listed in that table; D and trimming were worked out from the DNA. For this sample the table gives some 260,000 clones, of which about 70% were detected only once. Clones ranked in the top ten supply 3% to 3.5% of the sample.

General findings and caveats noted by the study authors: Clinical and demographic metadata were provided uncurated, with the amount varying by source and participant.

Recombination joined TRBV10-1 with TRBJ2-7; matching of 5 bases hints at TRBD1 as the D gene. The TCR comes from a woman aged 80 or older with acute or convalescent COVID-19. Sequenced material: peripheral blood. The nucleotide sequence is TGCGCCAGCAGCGGCTTAAACAGGAAGAGCTCCTACGAGCAGTACTTC. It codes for CASSGLNRKSSYEQYF.